The present T cell receptor beta chain was sequenced within a study of spatial heterogeneity in lung cancer (dated by TCRdb to between 2017 and 2020). About the investigation overall: Donors were some 78 patients with early-stage, untreated non-small cell lung cancer from the lung TRACERx cohort. Follow-up PBMC samples were sequenced whenever available, with the median time to follow-up being two to three years after resection. TCR repertoire features were related to nonsynonymous mutation counts determined by whole-exome sequencing of tumor tissue. At surgery, both alpha and beta chains were TCR-sequenced in roughly 230 tumor regions, roughly 64 matched nontumor lung samples and 56 PBMC samples. In non-small cell lung cancer, the study quantitatively compared TCR alpha and beta repertoires across several tumor regions, matched nontumor lung, and blood. In the raw uncorrected reads, each unique combination of TCR and UMI appeared more than ten times on average. Beta-chain transcripts were consistently detected in greater numbers than alpha-chain transcripts, which likely reflects a higher abundance of beta-chain transcripts.

Overall study outcomes, separate from this receptor: Confirming at a functional level the hypothesis that regional TCRs recognize regional mutations was considered to require additional single-cell paired TCR alpha and beta sequencing. Ubiquitous expanded tumor TCRs were found in blood more often at tumor resection than at routine follow-up. Comparisons of baseline and follow-up blood repertoires included only about 15 patients.

The protocol used for the library was 5' RACE. Sequencing was performed on a NextSeq 500. The TCR library protocol attached a unique molecular identifier to each TCR cDNA molecule to allow correction of PCR and sequencing errors. In the source study's methods: Decombinator tools were used for TCR identification, UMI-based error correction and CDR3 extraction. Expanded TCRs were defined as those above a frequency of 2 per 1,000, corresponding to the top 1% of the tumor frequency distribution. Rényi diversity was computed with the R vegan package after subsampling each repertoire 100 times to 5,000 TCRs. CDR3 similarity networks were built from amino acid triplet string-kernel similarity, connecting CDR3s with pairwise similarity above 0.82. Clones were called with MiXCR by TCRdb after fastp trimmed the public reads at Q25, and only in-frame beta chains were retained. All rows with the same CDR3 protein become a single entry with the most common DNA and genes. Here the V and J calls rest on TCRdb's processing, not on the authors' analysis. Across this sample there are about 47,000 distinct CDR3 sequences, with 12% seen only once. Roughly 32% of the sample comes from the top ten.

Reading the label with the study, this specimen's time point is: blood at routine non-recurrence follow-up after resection. For TCR sequencing, whole RNA was extracted from tumor and nontumor lung tissue, or from cryopreserved PBMC samples, and no cell sorting was done. Patients were selected for TCR sequencing only if sufficient RNA was available from at least two tumor regions. Regarding this clonotype: It has no known antigen specificity. No clone much larger than this one lies a single base away; base qualities are absent.

The source was PBMCs, collected at follow-up. The TCR sequence derives from a male donor with early-stage non-small cell lung cancer.

The DNA reads as follows: TGTGCCTGGAGACAGGGGTTGAATGGCTACACCTTC. This yields the protein CAWRQGLNGYTF. The V gene is TRBV30 and the J gene is TRBJ1-2, and 7 bases in between align with TRBD1. The germline V and J ends show losses of 3 bases and 6 bases respectively, and no gene match explains 4 bases of the junction. The germline V gene encodes CDR1 GTSNPN and CDR2 SVGIG (reference sequence). The CDR3 spans 12 residues, from the cysteine through the phenylalanine. The read is trimmed to its CDR3 DNA, 36 bases read in frame from base 1.